Sequencing of this TCR beta chain was carried out in a study of control samples from healthy donors and cancer patients. Clones were read by immunoSEQ multiplex PCR, and TCRdb kept only the in-frame ones, dropping some. This table holds around 180,000 clones, roughly 92% found once. Germline V gene data show CDR1 as LGHDT and CDR2 as YNNKEL (reference sequence). V was pared by 1 base and J by 5 bases, with 17 bases between. The CDR3 spans 16 residues. The sequenced sample consisted of blood. This receptor was taken from a woman younger than 35 in good health. The rearrangement uses TRBV3-1 (or the pseudogene TRBV3-2) and TRBJ1-2; D not resolved. CDR3 DNA sequence: TGTGCCAGCAGCCAAGGACTAGCTTCGGGTGGATATGGCTACACCTTC. This gives the protein CASSQGLASGGYGYTF.